These T cell receptor beta chains were read from a single sample in a study of blood T cells in healthy people across ages. Each CDR3 protein is one row after TCRdb ran MiXCR on the 5' RACE reads. The data show some 1.6 million distinct CDR3 sequences, 30% to 40% seen once. Sequenced sample: blood. Receptor source: a woman aged 25 to 39 in good health. CDR3s include the opening cysteine and the closing phenylalanine or tryptophan. Fields, in order: V gene, J gene, D gene, clone size, CDR3 length, CDR3 DNA, CDR3 protein. The D gene is left open where the match is weak. Clone size appears in some rows only: once, few, many, or a class for an expanded clone.

V gene: TRBV27
J gene: TRBJ1-5
D gene: .
clone size: few
CDR3 length: 15
CDR3 DNA: TGTGCCAGCAGTTTATCGGGCGTGGGGGGTCAGCCCCAGCATTTT
CDR3 protein: CASSLSGVGGQPQHF

V gene: TRBV20-1
J gene: TRBJ2-1
D gene: TRBD2
clone size: few
CDR3 length: 18
CDR3 DNA: TGCAGTGCCCTAACCGGGACTAGCCCTCCTCAGTCCTACAATGAGCAGTTCTTC
CDR3 protein: CSALTGTSPPQSYNEQFF

V gene: TRBV29-1
J gene: TRBJ2-7
D gene: TRBD1
clone size: .
CDR3 length: 15
CDR3 DNA: TGCAGCGTTGAAGGGGGTCAGGGGGCTGCGGACGAGCAGTACTTC
CDR3 protein: CSVEGGQGAADEQYF

V gene: TRBV5-1
J gene: TRBJ2-1
D gene: TRBD2
clone size: .
CDR3 length: 16
CDR3 DNA: TGCGCCAGCAGCTTGGGTCCAGCGGGAGATTGGGATGAGCAGTTCTTC
CDR3 protein: CASSLGPAGDWDEQFF

V gene: TRBV27
J gene: TRBJ2-3
D gene: .
clone size: few
CDR3 length: 15
CDR3 DNA: TGTGCCAGCAGTTTAAGGGGGGCACGGGGGGATACGCAGTATTTT
CDR3 protein: CASSLRGARGDTQYF

V gene: TRBV13
J gene: TRBJ2-1
D gene: .
clone size: .
CDR3 length: 14
CDR3 DNA: TGTGCCAGCAGCTTCCGTGGCGAGTACAATGAGCAGTTCTTC
CDR3 protein: CASSFRGEYNEQFF

V gene: TRBV5-1
J gene: TRBJ2-3
D gene: .
clone size: few
CDR3 length: 14
CDR3 DNA: TGCGCCAGCATGAGGACACCAGGCACAGATACGCAGTATTTT
CDR3 protein: CASMRTPGTDTQYF

V gene: TRBV29-1
J gene: TRBJ1-2
D gene: TRBD1
clone size: .
CDR3 length: 11
CDR3 DNA: TGCAGCGTGACAGGGGAAAGTGGCTACACCTTC
CDR3 protein: CSVTGESGYTF

V gene: TRBV18
J gene: TRBJ1-1
D gene: TRBD1
clone size: many
CDR3 length: 14
CDR3 DNA: TGTGCCAGCTCACCACAACCCGGACAGGGCGAAGCTTTCTTT
CDR3 protein: CASSPQPGQGEAFF

V gene: TRBV12-3/TRBV12-4
J gene: TRBJ1-2
D gene: .
clone size: .
CDR3 length: 16
CDR3 DNA: TGTGCCAGCAGTTTAACAAGGAGTATAGGGGACCATGGCTACACCTTC
CDR3 protein: CASSLTRSIGDHGYTF

V gene: TRBV20-1
J gene: TRBJ2-4
D gene: .
clone size: .
CDR3 length: 14
CDR3 DNA: TGCAGTGCTAGGGTTTCAGGGGAAAGAAACATTCAGTACTTC
CDR3 protein: CSARVSGERNIQYF

V gene: TRBV13
J gene: TRBJ2-1
D gene: .
clone size: .
CDR3 length: 13
CDR3 DNA: TGTGCCAGCAGCCCCCCGGACTACAATGAGCAGTTCTTC
CDR3 protein: CASSPPDYNEQFF

V gene: TRBV29-1
J gene: TRBJ1-2
D gene: .
clone size: .
CDR3 length: 14
CDR3 DNA: TGCAGCGTCTCAGAGGGGTCGCGGTTCTATGGCTACACCTTC
CDR3 protein: CSVSEGSRFYGYTF

V gene: TRBV7-6
J gene: TRBJ2-1
D gene: .
clone size: few
CDR3 length: 13
CDR3 DNA: TGTGCCAGCAGCCTTCTAGAGGAGAATGAGCAGTTCTTC
CDR3 protein: CASSLLEENEQFF

V gene: TRBV11-2
J gene: TRBJ2-3
D gene: TRBD2
clone size: .
CDR3 length: 19
CDR3 DNA: TGTGCCAGCAGCTTAGATTTGGCAGGGAGGGGTGCCGGCACAGATACGCAGTATTTT
CDR3 protein: CASSLDLAGRGAGTDTQYF

V gene: TRBV27
J gene: TRBJ2-7
D gene: TRBD2
clone size: .
CDR3 length: 15
CDR3 DNA: TGTGCCAGCAGACGGGACTACCTTCGCTCCTACGAGCAGTACTTC
CDR3 protein: CASRRDYLRSYEQYF

V gene: TRBV5-1
J gene: TRBJ2-5
D gene: .
clone size: .
CDR3 length: 12
CDR3 DNA: TGTGCCGGCAGCTTTAGGGGAGAGACCCAGTACTTC
CDR3 protein: CAGSFRGETQYF

V gene: TRBV4-1
J gene: TRBJ2-5
D gene: TRBD2
clone size: many
CDR3 length: 16
CDR3 DNA: TGCGCCAGCAGCCAAGGGATAGCGGGGGCCCAAGAGACCCAGTACTTC
CDR3 protein: CASSQGIAGAQETQYF

V gene: TRBV9
J gene: TRBJ2-2
D gene: TRBD1
clone size: .
CDR3 length: 15
CDR3 DNA: TGTGCCAGCAGCGCCGGACAGGGGAGGGCCGGGGAGCTGTTTTTT
CDR3 protein: CASSAGQGRAGELFF

V gene: TRBV7-2
J gene: TRBJ2-5
D gene: .
clone size: many
CDR3 length: 13
CDR3 DNA: TGTGCCAGCAGCTTAGTTATCTCGAGGGAGCAGTACTTC
CDR3 protein: CASSLVISREQYF

V gene: TRBV20-1
J gene: TRBJ2-5
D gene: TRBD1
clone size: many
CDR3 length: 14
CDR3 DNA: TGCAGTGCTAGGTGGGGACAGTTCCAAGAGACCCAGTACTTC
CDR3 protein: CSARWGQFQETQYF

V gene: TRBV20-1
J gene: TRBJ2-5
D gene: .
clone size: few
CDR3 length: 15
CDR3 DNA: TGCAGTGCTAGAGATACCGGACGGGTCGATGGGACCCAGTACTTC
CDR3 protein: CSARDTGRVDGTQYF

V gene: TRBV27
J gene: TRBJ2-3
D gene: TRBD2
clone size: few
CDR3 length: 14
CDR3 DNA: TGTGCCAGCAGTCCGGGGACTAGCTATGATACGCAGTATTTT
CDR3 protein: CASSPGTSYDTQYF

V gene: TRBV20-1
J gene: TRBJ1-1
D gene: TRBD1
clone size: few
CDR3 length: 12
CDR3 DNA: TGCACCTCGACAGGGTCGAACACTGAAGCTTTCTTT
CDR3 protein: CTSTGSNTEAFF

V gene: TRBV12-3/TRBV12-4
J gene: TRBJ1-2
D gene: .
clone size: .
CDR3 length: 14
CDR3 DNA: TGTGCCAGCAGTCACGCGGGTGGGGACTATGGCTGCACCTTC
CDR3 protein: CASSHAGGDYGCTF

V gene: TRBV9
J gene: TRBJ2-3
D gene: TRBD1
clone size: .
CDR3 length: 14
CDR3 DNA: TGTGCCAGCAGCTCAGCGACAGGGCCAGATACGCAGTATTTT
CDR3 protein: CASSSATGPDTQYF

V gene: TRBV6-2/TRBV6-3
J gene: TRBJ1-1
D gene: .
clone size: few
CDR3 length: 14
CDR3 DNA: TGTGCCAGCAGTTGGAGGGGCCGAGGCACTGAAGCTTTCTTT
CDR3 protein: CASSWRGRGTEAFF

V gene: TRBV20-1
J gene: TRBJ2-3
D gene: TRBD2
clone size: .
CDR3 length: 14
CDR3 DNA: TGCAGTGCTCCGCTCGGACTAGCGACAGATACGCAGTATTTT
CDR3 protein: CSAPLGLATDTQYF

V gene: TRBV20-1
J gene: TRBJ2-1
D gene: .
clone size: many
CDR3 length: 14
CDR3 DNA: TGCAGTGCTAGTTGGGCGGGCGTCTACAATGAGCAGTTCTTC
CDR3 protein: CSASWAGVYNEQFF

V gene: TRBV6-6
J gene: TRBJ2-3
D gene: TRBD2
clone size: many
CDR3 length: 16
CDR3 DNA: TGTGCCAGCAGTCGACTAGCGGGAGGGCTCACAGATACGCAGTATTTT
CDR3 protein: CASSRLAGGLTDTQYF

V gene: TRBV28
J gene: TRBJ1-4
D gene: TRBD1
clone size: .
CDR3 length: 14
CDR3 DNA: TGTGCCAGCAGTTTATTAACAGGGGAGGGAAAACTGTTTTTT
CDR3 protein: CASSLLTGEGKLFF

V gene: TRBV3-1
J gene: TRBJ1-2
D gene: TRBD1
clone size: .
CDR3 length: 16
CDR3 DNA: TGTGCCAGCACCTCCGGGACAGGGATGATTAACTATGGCTACACCTTC
CDR3 protein: CASTSGTGMINYGYTF

V gene: TRBV9
J gene: TRBJ1-2
D gene: TRBD1
clone size: .
CDR3 length: 14
CDR3 DNA: TGTGCCAGCAGCGTAGACGGGACAGGGGAGGGCTACACCTTC
CDR3 protein: CASSVDGTGEGYTF

V gene: TRBV6-1
J gene: TRBJ1-2
D gene: TRBD1
clone size: .
CDR3 length: 16
CDR3 DNA: TGTGCCAGCATGGAGCGGACAGGGACTTCAAACTATGGCTACACCTTC
CDR3 protein: CASMERTGTSNYGYTF

V gene: TRBV27
J gene: TRBJ1-5
D gene: .
clone size: once
CDR3 length: 11
CDR3 DNA: TGTGCCAGCGGCAGTGAACAGCCCCAGCATTTT
CDR3 protein: CASGSEQPQHF

V gene: TRBV5-1
J gene: TRBJ2-5
D gene: .
clone size: few
CDR3 length: 14
CDR3 DNA: TGCGCCAGCAGCCAAGAGCAGGGGAAAGAGACCCAGTACTTC
CDR3 protein: CASSQEQGKETQYF

V gene: TRBV15
J gene: TRBJ1-1
D gene: .
clone size: few
CDR3 length: 12
CDR3 DNA: TGTGCCACCAGCAGAGTTGAGGCTGAAGCTTTCTTT
CDR3 protein: CATSRVEAEAFF

V gene: TRBV29-1
J gene: TRBJ2-5
D gene: .
clone size: many
CDR3 length: 13
CDR3 DNA: TGCAGCGTTGAGGCTTGGGTAGAGGAGACCCAGTACTTC
CDR3 protein: CSVEAWVEETQYF

V gene: TRBV4-2
J gene: TRBJ2-5
D gene: .
clone size: .
CDR3 length: 14
CDR3 DNA: TGTGCCAGCAGCCAAGTAAGGGGGACGGAGACCCAGTACTTC
CDR3 protein: CASSQVRGTETQYF

V gene: TRBV18
J gene: TRBJ2-7
D gene: .
clone size: .
CDR3 length: 16
CDR3 DNA: TGTGCCAGCTCACACCTCGCCGGGACACCTTCCTACGAGCAGTACTTC
CDR3 protein: CASSHLAGTPSYEQYF

V gene: TRBV27
J gene: TRBJ2-1
D gene: TRBD1
clone size: .
CDR3 length: 15
CDR3 DNA: TGTGCCAGCAGCCGGGACAGGGGAGAGGACAATGAGCAGTTCTTC
CDR3 protein: CASSRDRGEDNEQFF

V gene: TRBV11-1
J gene: TRBJ2-5
D gene: TRBD2
clone size: .
CDR3 length: 15
CDR3 DNA: TGTGCCAGCAGCTTAGGACTAGCGGGAGCAACGGGGCAGTACTTC
CDR3 protein: CASSLGLAGATGQYF

V gene: TRBV21-1
J gene: TRBJ1-2
D gene: .
clone size: .
CDR3 length: 9
CDR3 DNA: TGTGCCAGCAGCAAAGCCTACACCTTC
CDR3 protein: CASSKAYTF

V gene: TRBV6-1
J gene: TRBJ2-3
D gene: .
clone size: .
CDR3 length: 15
CDR3 DNA: TGTGCCAGCAGTCAAGACTTCTATAGCACAGATACGCAGTATTTT
CDR3 protein: CASSQDFYSTDTQYF

V gene: TRBV20-1
J gene: TRBJ2-1
D gene: .
clone size: .
CDR3 length: 16
CDR3 DNA: TGCAGTGCTCCCAGGGGGGACGGGAGCTCCTACAATGAGCAGTTCTTC
CDR3 protein: CSAPRGDGSSYNEQFF

V gene: TRBV19
J gene: TRBJ1-4
D gene: .
clone size: .
CDR3 length: 13
CDR3 DNA: TGTGCCAGTAGGCGCGGGGGGGGCGAAAAACTGTTTTTT
CDR3 protein: CASRRGGGEKLFF

V gene: TRBV28
J gene: TRBJ2-5
D gene: TRBD2
clone size: many
CDR3 length: 14
CDR3 DNA: TGTGCCAGCAGTTCACGGGGGGAACAAGAGACCCAGTACTTC
CDR3 protein: CASSSRGEQETQYF

V gene: TRBV20-1
J gene: TRBJ2-3
D gene: TRBD2
clone size: many
CDR3 length: 18
CDR3 DNA: TGCAGTGCTCTTAATATTTTGACTAGCGCGGCTAACACAGATACGCAGTATTTT
CDR3 protein: CSALNILTSAANTDTQYF

V gene: TRBV27
J gene: TRBJ2-7
D gene: .
clone size: .
CDR3 length: 14
CDR3 DNA: TGTGCCAGCAGTCTCGGGACTCCGTTGAACGAGCAGTACTTC
CDR3 protein: CASSLGTPLNEQYF

V gene: TRBV28
J gene: TRBJ2-7
D gene: TRBD1
clone size: .
CDR3 length: 16
CDR3 DNA: TGTGCCAGCAGTTCCTCTTCCGGGACAGGTTTCTACGAGCAGTACTTC
CDR3 protein: CASSSSSGTGFYEQYF